This TCR beta chain came from a study of blood T cell repertoires in COVID-19 (dated by TCRdb to 2018 to 2021). Looking at the study overall: Samples from collaborators originated in the United States, Italy and Spain and spanned both the acute and convalescent phases of COVID-19. The prospective study material was composed of cDNA or gDNA derived from T cells, B-cell-depleted T cells, or PBMCs. Deeply sampled blood TCRbeta repertoires from subjects exposed to, actively infected with, or recovered from COVID-19 were included in the dataset. The repertoires were made available in a free public database intended to serve as a resource for research on the immune response to SARS-CoV-2. Samples came from the ongoing ImmuneRACE study (first 160 participants) plus 1,254 subjects from 6 global collaborators. Nearly every sample came with metadata listing a de-identified subject ID, COVID-19 status, age in years and sex. Where HLA class I and class II types were available, the types were taken from metadata supplied by the sample provider, not from assay-based typing. General findings and caveats noted by the study authors: The amount of clinical and demographic metadata varied by source and participant and was provided uncurated.

TCRbeta CDR3 regions were amplified from genomic DNA by means of the immunoSEQ Assay, a bias-controlled multiplex PCR. The original methods were these. The number of nucleated cells in each sample was estimated by amplification of reference gene primers within the assay. To quantify the absolute abundance of each unique TCRbeta CDR3 rearrangement, sequence reads were collapsed and filtered. For each sample, productive Simpson clonality was calculated by taking the square root of Simpson's diversity index across productive rearrangements. TCRdb took over this immuneACCESS table, retaining in-frame rearrangements with V and J assigned. Such tables are incomplete; in checked studies, under half of the missing clones stem from an unresolved V gene, and the remainder is unexplained. V and J calls plus clone size are reproduced from that table; the DNA served to infer D and trimming. Within this sample are some 300,000 clones, with nearly 90% of them counted one time only. The ten most abundant clones make up around 4.3% of the sample.

Comment on this clone: The antigen this receptor binds is unknown. Within one base of it there is no much larger clone, and no base qualities were kept.

Enrolling through a virtual design, the prospective study's participants ranged in age from roughly 18 to 90 years and lived across roughly 23 United States geographic areas. To assign participants to cohorts, the prospective study relied on clinical history that participants themselves reported in a screening survey and a study questionnaire. Each participant in the prospective study had whole blood, serum and a nasopharyngeal or oropharyngeal swab collected by mobile phlebotomists. Participants in the prospective study had the option to provide additional blood draws and questionnaires over an approximately 2-month period. Before DNA extraction, blood samples from the prospective study were shipped at room temperature or frozen. The CDR3 has 12 amino acids, counting the end cysteine and phenylalanine. The sequence is cut down to CDR3 DNA, 36 bases in frame from base 1. Trimming leaves V shorter by 10 bases and J shorter by 7 bases, with the junction holding 6 bases beyond the gene matches.

The specimen was PBMCs or T cells enriched from blood (not recorded which). The clonotype was recovered from a woman aged 18-29 years with acute COVID-19. The chain uses TRBV12-3 or TRBV12-4 and TRBJ2-1; 8 junctional bases match TRBD1. The CDR3 in this case is CATGQGYNEQFF. The DNA is TGTGCCACCGGACAGGGATATAATGAGCAGTTCTTC.